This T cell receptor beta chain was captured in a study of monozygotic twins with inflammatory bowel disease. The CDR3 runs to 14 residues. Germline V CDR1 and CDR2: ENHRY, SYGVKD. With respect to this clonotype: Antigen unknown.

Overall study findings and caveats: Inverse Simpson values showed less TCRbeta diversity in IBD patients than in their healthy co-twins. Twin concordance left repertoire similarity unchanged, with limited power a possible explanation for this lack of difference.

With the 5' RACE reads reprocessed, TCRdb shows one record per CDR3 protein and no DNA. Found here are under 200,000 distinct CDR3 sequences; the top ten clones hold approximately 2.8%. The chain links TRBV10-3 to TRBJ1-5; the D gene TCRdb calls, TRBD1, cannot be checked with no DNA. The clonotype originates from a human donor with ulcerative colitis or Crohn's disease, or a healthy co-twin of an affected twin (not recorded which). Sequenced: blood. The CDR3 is CAIRIGAFNQPQHF.